Listed below are T cell receptor beta chains from one sample, sequenced in a study of T cells after yellow fever vaccination. TCRdb re-derived calls from the 5' RACE reads in MiXCR, one entry per CDR3 protein. This sample has 600,000 to 750,000 distinct CDR3 sequences, with over 9% found just once. The source material was PBMCs, sampled on the day of the yellow fever booster vaccination. The receptors here all came from a man between 25 and 39 years old who received the YFV17D yellow fever vaccine. The CDR3 runs from the conserved cysteine through the conserved F or W. The D gene is left open where the match is weak. Size is omitted from some rows. Given values are once, few, many or a class for expanded clones.

J: TRBJ2-7; size: -; V: TRBV20-1; D: -; CDR3: CSANGGAMYEQYF; DNA: TGCAGTGCTAATGGGGGGGCCATGTACGAGCAGTACTTC
J: TRBJ1-1; size: many; V: TRBV6-2/TRBV6-3; D: -; CDR3: CASSASGLWTEAFF; DNA: TGTGCCAGCAGTGCTTCAGGGTTGTGGACTGAAGCTTTCTTT
J: TRBJ2-7; size: many; V: TRBV20-1; D: TRBD1; CDR3: CSAFRQGAYEQYF; DNA: TGCAGTGCCTTTCGACAGGGGGCCTACGAGCAGTACTTC
J: TRBJ2-4; size: few; V: TRBV30; D: -; CDR3: CAWSLGGARIIQYF; DNA: TGTGCCTGGAGCCTCGGAGGGGCGCGGATCATTCAGTACTTC
J: TRBJ2-7; size: -; V: TRBV7-2; D: TRBD2; CDR3: CASSPDASGPRWEQYF; DNA: TGTGCCAGCAGCCCCGACGCTAGCGGCCCCCGTTGGGAGCAGTACTTC
J: TRBJ2-4; size: -; V: TRBV7-2; D: -; CDR3: CASSLGSYIQYF; DNA: TGTGCCAGCAGCTTAGGGAGTTACATTCAGTACTTC
J: TRBJ1-4; size: -; V: TRBV28; D: -; CDR3: CASSSRGEGEKLFF; DNA: TGTGCCAGCAGTTCCAGGGGAGAGGGTGAAAAACTGTTTTTT
J: TRBJ2-4; size: few; V: TRBV19; D: -; CDR3: CASSIGQDKQYF; DNA: TGTGCCAGTAGTATAGGGCAGGACAAACAGTACTTC
J: TRBJ2-1; size: few; V: TRBV7-2; D: TRBD2; CDR3: CASSLGGTEQFF; DNA: TGTGCCAGCAGCTTGGGAGGGACTGAGCAGTTCTTC
J: TRBJ1-2; size: -; V: TRBV12-3/TRBV12-4; D: TRBD1; CDR3: CASRTDRVGGYTF; DNA: TGTGCCAGCAGAACCGACAGGGTGGGTGGCTACACCTTC
J: TRBJ2-5; size: -; V: TRBV6-1; D: TRBD2; CDR3: CASSPRTGSGRAGETQYF; DNA: TGTGCCAGCAGCCCTCGAACGGGTAGCGGGAGGGCCGGGGAGACCCAGTACTTC
J: TRBJ2-3; size: many; V: TRBV5-1; D: -; CDR3: CASSLAPEDTQYF; DNA: TGCGCCAGCAGCTTGGCCCCTGAAGATACGCAGTATTTT
J: TRBJ2-2; size: -; V: TRBV5-1; D: TRBD2; CDR3: CASGLAGVGELFF; DNA: TGCGCCAGCGGGCTAGCGGGAGTCGGGGAGCTGTTTTTT
J: TRBJ2-7; size: few; V: TRBV6-5; D: -; CDR3: CASSHRPAGEQYF; DNA: TGTGCCAGCAGTCACCGACCCGCCGGCGAGCAGTACTTC
J: TRBJ2-3; size: few; V: TRBV28; D: -; CDR3: CASSSFEDTQYF; DNA: TGTGCCAGCAGTTCCTTCGAAGATACGCAGTATTTT
J: TRBJ1-6; size: few; V: TRBV30; D: -; CDR3: CAWRDWGNSPLHF; DNA: TGTGCCTGGCGGGATTGGGGCAATTCACCCCTCCACTTT
J: TRBJ2-1; size: few; V: TRBV20-1; D: -; CDR3: CSAFSRVDNEQFF; DNA: TGCAGTGCCTTCTCCCGTGTCGACAATGAGCAGTTCTTC
J: TRBJ2-1; size: -; V: TRBV30; D: TRBD2; CDR3: CAWSTQRTSGSRYNEQFF; DNA: TGTGCCTGGAGTACACAAAGGACTAGCGGGAGTCGCTACAATGAGCAGTTCTTC
J: TRBJ2-7; size: few; V: TRBV9; D: -; CDR3: CASSPPGEEQYF; DNA: TGTGCCAGCAGCCCCCCCGGGGAGGAGCAGTACTTC
J: TRBJ1-4; size: -; V: TRBV10-3; D: -; CDR3: CATQEATNEKLFF; DNA: TGTGCCACGCAGGAAGCAACTAATGAAAAACTGTTTTTT
J: TRBJ2-2; size: -; V: TRBV29-1; D: -; CDR3: CSVDFGTGELFF; DNA: TGCAGCGTTGACTTCGGCACCGGGGAGCTGTTTTTT
J: TRBJ1-1; size: -; V: TRBV29-1; D: -; CDR3: CSVVRVPNTEAFF; DNA: TGCAGCGTTGTTCGGGTTCCGAACACTGAAGCTTTCTTT
J: TRBJ2-7; size: -; V: TRBV4-3; D: -; CDR3: CASSQGAVRYEQYF; DNA: TGCGCCAGCAGCCAAGGGGCGGTTAGATACGAGCAGTACTTC
J: TRBJ2-7; size: few; V: TRBV30; D: -; CDR3: CAWNPTGSHEQYF; DNA: TGTGCCTGGAATCCTACAGGGTCGCACGAGCAGTACTTC
J: TRBJ2-2; size: -; V: TRBV18; D: -; CDR3: CASSPINTGELFF; DNA: TGTGCCAGCTCACCGATAAACACCGGGGAGCTGTTTTTT
J: TRBJ2-3; size: -; V: TRBV12-3/TRBV12-4; D: -; CDR3: CASSPGSWGVDTQYF; DNA: TGTGCCAGCAGCCCCGGGAGCTGGGGTGTAGATACGCAGTATTTT
J: TRBJ2-5; size: few; V: TRBV4-2; D: TRBD2; CDR3: CASSQVSGGLGETQYF; DNA: TGTGCCAGCAGCCAAGTATCCGGGGGGTTGGGAGAGACCCAGTACTTC
J: TRBJ2-3; size: many; V: TRBV7-6; D: -; CDR3: CASSRRDRESTDTQYF; DNA: TGTGCCAGCAGTCGCCGGGACCGAGAAAGCACAGATACGCAGTATTTT
J: TRBJ2-7; size: few; V: TRBV11-2; D: -; CDR3: CASSANRYEQYF; DNA: TGTGCCAGCAGCGCGAATCGCTACGAGCAGTACTTC
J: TRBJ1-2; size: few; V: TRBV20-1; D: -; CDR3: CSVYSASIYGYTF; DNA: TGCAGTGTCTACTCCGCCTCGATCTATGGCTACACCTTC
J: TRBJ2-2; size: -; V: TRBV30; D: -; CDR3: CAWSMENTGELFF; DNA: TGTGCCTGGAGTATGGAGAATACCGGGGAGCTGTTTTTT
J: TRBJ2-2; size: few; V: TRBV7-6; D: -; CDR3: CASSLGHGRGTGELFF; DNA: TGTGCCAGCAGCTTAGGTCACGGGCGAGGCACCGGGGAGCTGTTTTTT
J: TRBJ2-2; size: few; V: TRBV15; D: -; CDR3: CATSRDVDGELFF; DNA: TGTGCCACCAGCAGAGATGTGGACGGGGAGCTGTTTTTT
J: TRBJ2-3; size: -; V: TRBV5-1; D: -; CDR3: CASRLSGGDTQYF; DNA: TGCGCCAGCAGACTAAGCGGTGGAGATACGCAGTATTTT
J: TRBJ2-3; size: few; V: TRBV5-1; D: TRBD1; CDR3: CASSPPGTGGADTQYF; DNA: TGCGCCAGCAGCCCGCCCGGGACAGGGGGGGCAGATACGCAGTATTTT
J: TRBJ2-1; size: many; V: TRBV7-2; D: TRBD2; CDR3: CASSTTTSGRATEQFF; DNA: TGTGCCAGCAGCACGACGACTAGCGGGAGGGCCACTGAGCAGTTCTTC
J: TRBJ1-1; size: -; V: TRBV7-9; D: TRBD1; CDR3: CASRLAGTASEAFF; DNA: TGTGCCAGCAGATTGGCCGGGACAGCGAGTGAAGCTTTCTTT
J: TRBJ2-5; size: few; V: TRBV6-5; D: -; CDR3: CASSLIDTYQETQYF; DNA: TGTGCCAGCAGTCTAATCGACACTTACCAAGAGACCCAGTACTTC
J: TRBJ2-3; size: few; V: TRBV5-1; D: TRBD1; CDR3: CASSGTGTGGDTQYF; DNA: TGCGCCAGCAGCGGAACCGGGACAGGGGGAGATACGCAGTATTTT
J: TRBJ2-7; size: few; V: TRBV20-1; D: TRBD2; CDR3: CSAWGGDGDEQYF; DNA: TGCAGTGCTTGGGGGGGGGACGGGGACGAGCAGTACTTC
J: TRBJ2-1; size: -; V: TRBV5-1; D: TRBD2; CDR3: CASSLRFTGGLAVGPSYNEQFF; DNA: TGCGCCAGCAGCTTGCGGTTTACGGGGGGACTAGCGGTAGGACCCTCCTACAATGAGCAGTTCTTC
J: TRBJ2-1; size: few; V: TRBV9; D: TRBD2; CDR3: CASSASSGRAYNEQFF; DNA: TGTGCCAGCAGCGCCTCCAGCGGGAGGGCTTACAATGAGCAGTTCTTC
J: TRBJ1-1; size: few; V: TRBV5-1; D: TRBD1; CDR3: CASSSRQGASEAFF; DNA: TGCGCCAGCAGCTCCCGACAGGGGGCGAGTGAAGCTTTCTTT
J: TRBJ2-7; size: -; V: TRBV4-3; D: TRBD2; CDR3: CASSQVAGGPYEQYF; DNA: TGCGCCAGCAGCCAAGTAGCGGGAGGGCCCTACGAGCAGTACTTC
J: TRBJ2-1; size: few; V: TRBV7-6; D: TRBD2; CDR3: CASSEISGIANEQFF; DNA: TGTGCCAGCAGCGAAATAAGCGGGATTGCGAATGAGCAGTTCTTC
J: TRBJ2-7; size: few; V: TRBV12-3/TRBV12-4; D: TRBD1; CDR3: CASSRDRTYEQYF; DNA: TGTGCCAGCAGTAGGGACAGAACCTACGAGCAGTACTTC
J: TRBJ2-7; size: -; V: TRBV7-2; D: TRBD1; CDR3: CASSPRRQGNDEQYF; DNA: TGTGCCAGCAGCCCGCGCAGACAGGGCAACGACGAGCAGTACTTC
J: TRBJ1-5; size: many; V: TRBV29-1; D: TRBD1; CDR3: CSARQGINQPQHF; DNA: TGCAGCGCCAGACAGGGGATAAATCAGCCCCAGCATTTT
J: TRBJ1-2; size: few; V: TRBV12-3/TRBV12-4; D: TRBD1; CDR3: CASRSDRRIHGYTF; DNA: TGTGCCAGCAGGTCGGACAGGCGAATTCATGGCTACACCTTC
J: TRBJ1-5; size: few; V: TRBV6-2/TRBV6-3; D: -; CDR3: CASEDGLGFNQPQHF; DNA: TGTGCCAGCGAGGACGGGCTCGGGTTTAATCAGCCCCAGCATTTT
J: TRBJ2-7; size: -; V: TRBV5-6; D: TRBD2; CDR3: CASSTGLAGFNEQYF; DNA: TGTGCCAGCAGCACGGGACTAGCGGGATTCAACGAGCAGTACTTC
J: TRBJ2-1; size: -; V: TRBV30; D: TRBD2; CDR3: CAWRNPGTSPSAEQFF; DNA: TGTGCCTGGAGGAATCCCGGGACTAGCCCCTCAGCTGAGCAGTTCTTC
J: TRBJ2-7; size: -; V: TRBV12-3/TRBV12-4; D: TRBD2; CDR3: CASSFRGTSGTREYF; DNA: TGTGCCAGCAGTTTTAGGGGGACTAGCGGGACGCGGGAGTACTTC